These 19 T cell receptor beta chains originate from one sample sequenced in a study of CD8 T cells in ankylosing spondylitis (dated by TCRdb to the late 2010s). Receptor libraries were prepared by 5' RACE. Sequencing was carried out with an Illumina HiSeq 2500. TCRdb trimmed the raw reads at Q25, called clones with MiXCR and kept productive beta chains. Under each unique CDR3 protein, matching rows form one entry showing the most common genes and DNA. This sample comprises more than 100,000 distinct CDR3 sequences, about an eighth of them detected only once. Of the sample, less than 5% is held by the ten largest clones. Specimen: blood, either unsorted or a sorted T cell fraction (not recorded which). The source of these receptors is a female donor with ankylosing spondylitis or in good health (not recorded which).

In this sample, this clonotype turned up a few times. The chain is built from TRBV12-3 or TRBV12-4 and TRBJ1-5; D remains ambiguous. V gave up 5 bases and J gave up 2 bases, with 13 bases separating them. This CDR3 is 15 amino acids long. In DNA form, the CDR3 reads TGTGCCAGCAGTCGTACTTTGACCGGCAATCAGCCCCAGCATTTT. This encodes CASSRTLTGNQPQHF.

This clonotype was observed a handful of times. It may be a read error: a sequence one base away is much more abundant. The rearrangement uses TRBV4-2 and TRBJ1-1; no definite D call. Germline V gene lookup returns CDR1 LGHNA and CDR2 YNFKEQ. This CDR3 comprises 12 residues. Trimming stripped 2 bases from V and 3 bases from J, with 4 bases between. CDR3 nucleotide sequence: TGTGCCAGCAGCCAAAGGGACACTGAAGCTTTCTTT. This translates into CASSQRDTEAFF.

V is TRBV20-1 and J is TRBJ2-7, with 10 bases matching TRBD1. The CDR3 is 13 amino acids. After removal of 3 bases from V and 5 bases from J, the junction contained 4 bases not matched to a gene. Germline CDR1 DFQATT, CDR2 SNEGSKA (reference sequence). The CDR3 reads CSARLDRGNEQYF. CDR3 sequence (DNA): TGCAGTGCTAGGCTGGACAGGGGGAACGAGCAGTACTTC.

As regards this clonotype: Just one base apart from a much larger clone, this may be a read error. This chain's CDR3 is CANSLDPSLYEQYF. DNA for the CDR3: TGTGCCAACAGTTTGGACCCGTCTCTTTACGAGCAGTACTTC. V usage is TRBV12-3 or TRBV12-4 and J usage is TRBJ2-7; D is uncertain. The CDR3 sequence is 14 residues long.

Many counts were recorded for this clonotype. The chain links TRBV11-2 to TRBJ2-4, with 12 bases matching TRBD2. The length of the CDR3 is 19 residues. Losses at the gene ends were 3 bases for V and 0 bases for J; bases not matched to a gene: 9. Looked up from germline, CDR1 is SGHAT and CDR2 is FQNNGV. The CDR3 spells CASSFGTSGLPSAKNIQYF. The CDR3, as DNA: TGTGCCAGCAGCTTCGGGACTAGCGGGCTACCATCAGCCAAAAACATTCAGTACTTC.

This clonotype was seen ten or more times. The V call is TRBV20-1, the J call TRBJ2-5; D uncertain. V was clipped by 4 bases and J by 2 bases, with 5 bases between them. The CDR3 has 11 amino acids. Germline V lookup: CDR1 DFQATT, CDR2 SNEGSKA (reference sequence). The CDR3 region has the DNA TGCAGTGCTAATGAACAAGAGACCCAGTACTTC. Encoded protein: CSANEQETQYF.

In regard to this clonotype: At one end, the junction sequence differs from germline, possibly due to a read error. The chain employs TRBV7-6 and TRBJ2-1; the D is unclear. Germline V CDR1 and CDR2: SGHVS, FNYEAQ. The CDR3 has 15 amino acids. CDR3 nucleotide sequence: TGTACCAGCAGCTTAGTAGGAGAGTATGGCAATGAGCAGTTCTTC. Encoded protein: CTSSLVGEYGNEQFF.

This clonotype was recorded many times. The CDR3 loop is CASRVTGGGGEAFF. The CDR3 DNA sequence: TGTGCCAGCAGAGTAACAGGGGGCGGTGGTGAAGCTTTCTTT. V and J are TRBV5-5 and TRBJ1-1, with 9 bases lining up with TRBD1. The CDR3 loop spans 14 amino acids. Germline-derived CDR1 and CDR2 are SGHKS and YYEKEE (reference sequence). V shed 5 bases, J shed 7 bases, and the junction held 9 bases outside the gene matches.

This clonotype has a count of ten or more. CDR3 sequence (DNA): TGCAGTGCTACTAATCCGGGACAGGAAAAACTGTTTTTT. This encodes CSATNPGQEKLFF. The V call is TRBV20-1, the J call TRBJ1-4; 7 positions agree with TRBD1. The CDR3 loop spans 13 amino acids. With 4 bases clipped from V and 8 bases from J, the junction kept 7 bases outside the gene matches. Germline CDR1 reads DFQATT; CDR2 reads SNEGSKA (reference sequence).

This clonotype was observed at least ten times. The genes are TRBV20-1 and TRBJ2-7; weak D call: TRBD2 (7 bases). V was shortened by 6 bases and J by 3 bases, with 15 bases between the two germline ends. The CDR3 consists of 13 residues. CDR1 and CDR2 from the germline V gene are DFQATT and SNEGSKA (reference sequence). Here the CDR3 DNA reads TGCAGTGCCGGGGGGCCCGCGTACTACGAGCAGTACTTC. Translated: CSAGGPAYYEQYF.

The chain links TRBV3-1 to TRBJ1-2, with 8 nucleotides matching TRBD1. Germline CDR1 reads LGHDT; CDR2 reads YNNKEL (reference sequence). With 10 bases clipped from V and 1 base from J, the junction kept 11 bases outside the gene matches. The CDR3 runs 15 residues. CDR3 region: CATCLDRGYNYGYTF. CDR3 in DNA: TGTGCCACCTGCCTTGACAGGGGTTATAACTATGGCTACACCTTC.

A note on this clonotype: A much larger clone differs from this one at a single base, so this may be a read error. This rearrangement joins TRBV5-6 to TRBJ2-2, with D uncertain. Germline CDR1 SGHDT, CDR2 YYEEEE. The CDR3 consists of 14 residues. Trimming removed 1 base from V and 6 bases from J, with 10 bases in between. DNA of the CDR3: TGTGCCAGCAGCTTGTTACAGTCCGCCGGGGAGCTGTTTTTT. Encoded protein: CASSLLQSAGELFF.

Many counts were recorded for this clonotype. V usage is TRBV20-1 and J usage is TRBJ2-7; 10 bases are shared with TRBD2. The ends lost 5 bases at V and 2 bases at J; junction bases unmatched: 6. CDR1 DFQATT and CDR2 SNEGSKA come from the germline V gene (reference sequence). The CDR3 has 14 amino acids. CDR3 residues: CSACSGTSAYEQYF. CDR3 coding DNA: TGCAGTGCTTGTTCCGGGACTAGCGCCTACGAGCAGTACTTC.

This clonotype has a count of ten or more. The chain uses TRBV29-1 and TRBJ1-6, with D unclear. Germline V gene lookup returns CDR1 SQVTM and CDR2 ANQGSEA. The germline V and J ends were trimmed by 4 bases and 7 bases, with 8 bases remaining between them. The CDR3 consists of 12 residues. The DNA of the CDR3 is TGCAGCGTTGGACAAGCAAATTCACCCCTCCACTTT. Its protein product is CSVGQANSPLHF. The complete variable domain, with remaining parts taken from reference TRBV29-1 and TRBJ1-6, reads SAVISQKPSRDICQRGTSLTIQCQVDSQVTMMFWYRQQPGQSLTLIATANQGSEATYESGFVIDKFPISRPNLTFSTLTVSNMSPEDSSIYLCSVGQANSPLHFGNGTRLTVT.

J is TRBJ2-3 and V is TRBV12-3 or TRBV12-4; 8 nucleotides match TRBD2. The CDR3 is 16 amino acids. J gave up 4 bases and V 3 bases, and 9 bases lay outside the gene matches. The DNA for the CDR3 is TGTGCCAGCAGTTTGCCAGGGACTAGGGACTCAGATACGCAGTATTTT. As protein: CASSLPGTRDSDTQYF.

The V call is TRBV7-9, the J call TRBJ2-1, with D tentatively TRBD1 or TRBD2 (6 bases each). Per germline, CDR1 SEHNR and CDR2 FQNEAQ (reference sequence). This CDR3 has 13 residues. The V and J ends lost 10 bases and 15 bases respectively, with 25 bases between them. The CDR3 spells CATLRRGLAETFF. The CDR3 nucleotides read TGTGCCACCTTGCGCCGGGGGCTAGCAGAGACGTTCTTC.

This clonotype was detected ten times or more. The gene calls are TRBV12-3 or TRBV12-4 and TRBJ2-3; possible D gene TRBD2, 7 bases. V gave up 3 bases and J gave up 5 bases, with 15 bases separating them. The CDR3 totals 15 residues. In nucleotides, the CDR3 is TGTGCCAGCAGTTTGGGGGGGCCAGGAGGAGATACGCAGTATTTT. It yields the protein CASSLGGPGGDTQYF.

This clonotype was seen at least ten times. V and J are TRBV20-1 and TRBJ2-7, with D uncertain. The V end was cut by 3 bases, the J end by 2 bases, with 5 bases between. The V gene's germline CDR1 is DFQATT and CDR2 SNEGSKA (reference sequence). The CDR3 totals 11 residues. In DNA form, the CDR3 reads TGCAGTGCTAGCAGGACCTACGAGCAGTACTTC. Its protein product is CSASRTYEQYF.

This clonotype appeared many times. The chain carries TRBV12-3 or TRBV12-4 and TRBJ2-7; unclear D gene. Trimming cost V 6 bases and J 6 bases, with 12 bases left between them. This CDR3 comprises 12 residues. CDR3 sequence (DNA): TGTGCCAGCAGCTTCCTCGCTGGCGAGCAGTACTTC. It translates to CASSFLAGEQYF.